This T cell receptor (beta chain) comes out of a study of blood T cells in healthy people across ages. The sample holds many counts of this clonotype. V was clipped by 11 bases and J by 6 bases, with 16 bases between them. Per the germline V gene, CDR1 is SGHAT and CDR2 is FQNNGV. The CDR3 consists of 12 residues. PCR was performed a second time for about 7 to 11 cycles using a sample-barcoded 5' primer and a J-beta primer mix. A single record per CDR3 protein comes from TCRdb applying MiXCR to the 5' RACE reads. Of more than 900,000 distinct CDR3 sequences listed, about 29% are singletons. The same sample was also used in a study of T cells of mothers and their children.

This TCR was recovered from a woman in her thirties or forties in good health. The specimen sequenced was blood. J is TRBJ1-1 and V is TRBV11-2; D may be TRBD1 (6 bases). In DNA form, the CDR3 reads TGTGCCTTGAACAGGGTTGGACCTGAAGCTTTCTTT. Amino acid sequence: CALNRVGPEAFF.